These T cell receptor beta chains were read from a single sample in a study of T-cell memory formation after mild COVID-19. From the 5' RACE reads, TCRdb called clonotypes with MiXCR, one entry per CDR3 protein. Of about 270,000 distinct CDR3 sequences detected, 16% appear once; the ten largest clones hold roughly a fifth. The sequenced sample consisted of PBMCs or a T cell subset sorted from them (not recorded which). The origin of the receptors is a man between 18 and 35 years old who had mild COVID-19 (a few samples of this study predate the infection). Cell type and time point are not known. Both conserved end residues are part of each CDR3. D genes are given only for firm matches. Part of the rows lack a size; the others show once, few, many or a class for expanded clones.

d_call	v_call	clone_size	j_call	cdr3_nt	cdr3_aa
NA	TRBV4-1	NA	TRBJ1-2	TGCGCCAGCAGCCAATACCGTGGCCGTACCTCGGGCTACACCTTC	CASSQYRGRTSGYTF
NA	TRBV6-5	few	TRBJ1-1	TGTGCCAGCAGTTCTCTCAATTGGTTGACTGAAGCTTTCTTT	CASSSLNWLTEAFF
NA	TRBV15	few	TRBJ2-2	TGTGCCACCAGCAGAGATCTAGGCGGGGAGCTGTTTTTT	CATSRDLGGELFF
NA	TRBV28	NA	TRBJ1-1	TGTGCCAGCAGTCGCCGGACAATGGCTGATGAAGCTTTCTTT	CASSRRTMADEAFF
NA	TRBV27	few	TRBJ2-7	TGTGCCAGCAGTTTAAGACAACGATACGAGCAGTACTTC	CASSLRQRYEQYF
NA	TRBV19	NA	TRBJ1-1	TGTGCCAGTAGTATTGACTGGAGCCTCAACACTGAAGCTTTCTTT	CASSIDWSLNTEAFF
NA	TRBV28	few	TRBJ2-7	TGTGCCAGCAGATCGCGTCTCGGAAGCTCCTACGAGCAGTACTTC	CASRSRLGSSYEQYF
TRBD1	TRBV4-1	NA	TRBJ2-7	TGCGCCAGCAGCCAAGATCCAGGACAGGACTCCTACGAGCAGTACTTC	CASSQDPGQDSYEQYF
NA	TRBV5-1	NA	TRBJ1-1	TGCGCCAGCAGCTTGGCCGGGGGGGCGGTAACTGAAGCTTTCTTT	CASSLAGGAVTEAFF
NA	TRBV4-3	NA	TRBJ1-6	TGCGCCAGTTGGGCGGGGTCCTATAATTCACCCCTCCACTTT	CASWAGSYNSPLHF
TRBD1	TRBV12-3/TRBV12-4	NA	TRBJ1-1	TGTGCCAGCAGTCTGACAGGGCGGACCACTGAAGCTTTCTTT	CASSLTGRTTEAFF
NA	TRBV18	NA	TRBJ1-1	TGTGCCAGCTCACCACCGTCAGTGGGAACTGAAGCTTTCTTT	CASSPPSVGTEAFF
NA	TRBV9	NA	TRBJ1-1	TGTGCCAGCAGCGAAGGGGGGGGGACTGAAGCTTTCTTT	CASSEGGGTEAFF
NA	TRBV27	NA	TRBJ1-2	TGTGCCAGCAGCCCGAGAGGGGGTGTAGGGGGCTACACCTTC	CASSPRGGVGGYTF
NA	TRBV7-2	many	TRBJ2-3	TGTGCCAGCAGCTTAGCGGCCGCTACGCAGTATTTT	CASSLAAATQYF
NA	TRBV18	NA	TRBJ2-5	TGTGCCAGCTCACCGCAGGAGGCAGAGACCCAGTACTTC	CASSPQEAETQYF
NA	TRBV6-6	NA	TRBJ1-1	TGTGCCAGCAGTTACTCTGTGAGAGTGGCTTTCTTT	CASSYSVRVAFF
NA	TRBV12-3/TRBV12-4	many	TRBJ2-5	TGTGCCAGCAGTCTACCGCCAGGGGAGACCCAGTACTTC	CASSLPPGETQYF
TRBD2	TRBV11-1	NA	TRBJ2-3	TGTGCCAGCAACGCACCCCGGGGGGGCTCGAAAGATACGCAGTATTTT	CASNAPRGGSKDTQYF
NA	TRBV18	NA	TRBJ1-1	TGTGCCAGCTCACCAGGGTTGCTAGGGGAAGGTAGAGCTGAAGCTTTCTTT	CASSPGLLGEGRAEAFF
NA	TRBV4-3	few	TRBJ2-7	TGCGCCAGCAGCTCGGGACCATATGTCGAGCAGTACTTC	CASSSGPYVEQYF
TRBD2	TRBV4-1	many	TRBJ2-3	TGCGCCAGCAGCCAAGCGGGGGGATTAGATACGCAGTATTTT	CASSQAGGLDTQYF
TRBD2	TRBV7-9	NA	TRBJ2-1	TGTGCCAGCAGCTTAGTAGCGGGGGGTTCCTACAATGAGCAGTTCTTC	CASSLVAGGSYNEQFF
NA	TRBV4-3	NA	TRBJ2-5	TGCGCCAGCAGCCGAGCCGGGTCCTCAGGGGAGACCCAGTACTTC	CASSRAGSSGETQYF
NA	TRBV28	NA	TRBJ2-2	TGTGCCAGCAGCCAGGAAGTCAGAGCAGCAGCCACCGGGGAGCTGTTTTTT	CASSQEVRAAATGELFF
TRBD1	TRBV25-1	few	TRBJ1-3	TGTGCCAGCAGTGAGCAGGGGGGGAGAGTCTTCTCTGGAAACACCATATATTTT	CASSEQGGRVFSGNTIYF
NA	TRBV12-3/TRBV12-4	NA	TRBJ1-2	TGTGCCAGCACCCCGACCGGGTTTACCTATGGCTACACCTTC	CASTPTGFTYGYTF
NA	TRBV15	NA	TRBJ2-1	TGTGCCACCAGCAGAGAGGGGGGTGAGCAGTTCTTC	CATSREGGEQFF
TRBD1	TRBV4-1	many	TRBJ2-5	TGCGCCAGCAGCTCAGGACAGGGAGGCCAAGAGACCCAGTACTTC	CASSSGQGGQETQYF
NA	TRBV2	once	TRBJ2-3	TGTGCCAGCAGTTACAGAGGCCACCTAGCAGATACGCAGTATTTT	CASSYRGHLADTQYF
TRBD1	TRBV7-6	NA	TRBJ1-1	TGTGCCAGCAGCTTAGCCGGACAGGGGAACACTGAAGCTTTCTTT	CASSLAGQGNTEAFF
NA	TRBV7-3	few	TRBJ2-5	TGTGCCAGCAGCCCCACCGGGACCAGGGAGACCCAGTACTTC	CASSPTGTRETQYF
TRBD1	TRBV11-2	NA	TRBJ1-1	TGTGCCAGCAGCTTAGGATTGTGGGACAGGGGGTCCACTGAAGCTTTCTTT	CASSLGLWDRGSTEAFF
TRBD2	TRBV6-6	few	TRBJ2-3	TGTGCCAGCAGACCAGACAGGCAGTGGCTAGCGGGGGGCAACATTACTAGCACAGATACGCAGTATTTT	CASRPDRQWLAGGNITSTDTQYF
NA	TRBV9	NA	TRBJ2-1	TGTGCCAGCAGCGCCCAGGGCAACTCCTACAATGAGCAGTTCTTC	CASSAQGNSYNEQFF
TRBD2	TRBV6-5	NA	TRBJ2-3	TGTGCCAGCAGTTACGCGGGGGGTACAGATACGCAGTATTTT	CASSYAGGTDTQYF
TRBD1	TRBV25-1	NA	TRBJ1-2	TGTGCCAGCATCGACGATTCGGACAGGGCGAATGGCTACACCTTC	CASIDDSDRANGYTF
NA	TRBV11-1	NA	TRBJ1-1	TGTGCCAGCAGCTTAGCCGGGTTCGACACTGAAGCTTTCTTT	CASSLAGFDTEAFF
NA	TRBV24-1	NA	TRBJ2-1	TGTGCCACCAGTGGACTCGATGAGCAGTTCTTC	CATSGLDEQFF
TRBD1	TRBV10-3	few	TRBJ1-6	TGTGCCATCAGTGGCCAGGGGGAATATTCACCCCTCCACTTT	CAISGQGEYSPLHF
NA	TRBV4-2	NA	TRBJ2-7	TGTGCCAGCAGCCAAGACAGGGACTCCTACGAGCAGTACTTC	CASSQDRDSYEQYF
NA	TRBV21-1	NA	TRBJ2-7	TGTGCCAGCAGCAAAGACTCCCGAGACAGGGGGCTCAACGAGCAGTACTTC	CASSKDSRDRGLNEQYF
TRBD1	TRBV6-6	NA	TRBJ1-5	TGTGCCAGCAGTTACGGCCCAGACAGGGGTCGGCATTTT	CASSYGPDRGRHF
NA	TRBV3-1	NA	TRBJ1-2	TGTGCCAGCAGCCAAGTCAGGAACTATGGCTACACCTTC	CASSQVRNYGYTF
TRBD2	TRBV7-2	few	TRBJ2-5	TGTGCCAGCAGCTTAACTAGCGGGGGGGTGGAGACCCAGTACTTC	CASSLTSGGVETQYF
NA	TRBV5-1	few	TRBJ2-3	TGCGCCAGCAGCCCCGAAGGGCGGTCTAGCACAGATACGCAGTATTTT	CASSPEGRSSTDTQYF
NA	TRBV12-3/TRBV12-4	NA	TRBJ1-2	TGTGCCAGCGGCGAAGGGTACTATTTCGGCTACACCTTC	CASGEGYYFGYTF
NA	TRBV9	NA	TRBJ2-1	TGTGCCAGCAGCGTAGTCGGGTTCCATGAGCAGTTCTTC	CASSVVGFHEQFF
TRBD1	TRBV6-2/TRBV6-3	few	TRBJ2-7	TGTGCCAGCAGCTCCGGGACAGGGGCGGGAGAGCAGTACTTC	CASSSGTGAGEQYF
NA	TRBV6-5	few	TRBJ1-1	TGTGCCAGCAGTTACACTGAATACACTGAAGCTTTCTTT	CASSYTEYTEAFF
NA	TRBV7-3	NA	TRBJ2-5	TGTGCCAGCAGCCCCACGGCAACTCAAGAGACCCAGTACTTC	CASSPTATQETQYF
NA	TRBV5-1	few	TRBJ2-3	TGCGCCAGCAGCTACGCGGAGTCCCCTACGCAGTATTTT	CASSYAESPTQYF
TRBD2	TRBV6-1	NA	TRBJ2-3	TGTGCCAGCAATGGTTTAGCGGGGGGGCTAGATACGCAGTATTTT	CASNGLAGGLDTQYF
NA	TRBV7-8	few	TRBJ2-1	TGTGCCAGCAGCTTAGCATCGGGCCCACTTTCAGGGGAGCAGTTCTTC	CASSLASGPLSGEQFF
NA	TRBV5-1	many	TRBJ2-5	TGCGCCAGCAGCTTGGCGGACACCTCCTCGGGGGAGACCCAGTACTTC	CASSLADTSSGETQYF
NA	TRBV11-3	NA	TRBJ2-1	TGTGCCAGCAGCCCGAGGGGGGCTCGCTCCTACAATGAGCAGTTCTTC	CASSPRGARSYNEQFF
TRBD1	TRBV28	NA	TRBJ1-2	TGTGCCAGCAGTGCCGACAGGGGACCCTATGGCTACACCTTC	CASSADRGPYGYTF